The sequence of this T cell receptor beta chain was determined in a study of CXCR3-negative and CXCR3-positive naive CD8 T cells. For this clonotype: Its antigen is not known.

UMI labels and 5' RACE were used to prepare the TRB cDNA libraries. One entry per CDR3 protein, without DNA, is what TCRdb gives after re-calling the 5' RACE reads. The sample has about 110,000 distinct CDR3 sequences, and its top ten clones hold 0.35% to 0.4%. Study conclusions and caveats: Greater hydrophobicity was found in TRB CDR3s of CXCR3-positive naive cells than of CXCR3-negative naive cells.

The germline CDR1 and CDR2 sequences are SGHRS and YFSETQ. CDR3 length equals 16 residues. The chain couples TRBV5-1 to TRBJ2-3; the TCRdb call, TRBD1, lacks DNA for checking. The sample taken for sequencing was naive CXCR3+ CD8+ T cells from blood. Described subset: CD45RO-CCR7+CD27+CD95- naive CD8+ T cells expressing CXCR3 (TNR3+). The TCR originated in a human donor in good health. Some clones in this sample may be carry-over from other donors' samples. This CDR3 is CASSTGTGLSTDTQYF.